This TCR beta chain was sequenced in a study of radiotherapy plus CTLA-4 blockade in lung cancer. In the study overall: Objective responses were observed in 15% to 20% of patients, and disease control was achieved by just over 30%.

Data came from immunoSEQ multiplex PCR; TCRdb stores just in-frame clones and leaves some out. The sample includes 75,000 to 100,000 clones, just over 85% of them seen just once. Each patient with chemo-refractory metastatic non-small-cell lung cancer was treated with focal radiation plus CTLA-4 blockade using ipilimumab. This clone is a singleton in its sample. The antigen is unknown. Broader study findings: After radiotherapy and ipilimumab, tumor-derived clones expanded in peripheral blood.

The TCR originated in a human donor with non-small cell lung cancer that progressed on radiotherapy plus ipilimumab. The material sequenced was peripheral blood, taken from a patient treated with radiotherapy plus ipilimumab.

CDR3 coding DNA: TGTGCCATCAGAGAGACCGGGACAGCAAACACTGAAGCTTTCTTT. This sequence encodes CAIRETGTANTEAFF. The rearrangement links TRBV10-3 to TRBJ1-1; TRBD1 agrees at 7 bases. The CDR3 extends over 15 amino acids. The junction had 9 bases not matched to a gene; V was cut back by 6 bases and J by 2 bases. Germline values: CDR1 ENHRY, CDR2 SYGVKD.